One sample yielded the 32 T cell receptor beta chains listed below, sequenced in a study of patients and donors after allogeneic stem cell transplantation. Using its own MiXCR run on the RT-PCR reads, TCRdb lists one record per CDR3 protein. Among approximately 200,000 distinct CDR3 sequences listed, 40% to 45% were seen once. Sequencing used blood, either unsorted or a sorted T cell fraction (not recorded which). All receptors come from a human donor who was either an allogeneic HSCT recipient or a stem cell or donor lymphocyte infusion donor (not recorded which). It is not recorded whose cells these are; they may come from a transplant donor.

There are many counts of this clonotype. V usage is TRBV9 and J usage is TRBJ1-2; D not certain. The V gene's germline CDR1 is SGDLS and CDR2 YYNGEE. The V and J ends lost 0 bases and 8 bases respectively, with 8 bases between them. The CDR3 loop spans 12 amino acids. CDR3: CASSVGTAGYTF. CDR3 nucleotide sequence: TGTGCCAGCAGCGTAGGTACAGCCGGCTACACCTTC.

Only a few counts were recorded for this clonotype. CDR3 region: CSVALTGGGNQPQHF. The CDR3 DNA reads as TGCAGCGTGGCCCTGACAGGGGGTGGCAATCAGCCCCAGCATTTT. The chain carries TRBV29-1 and TRBJ1-5; 9 bases fit TRBD1. Germline CDR1 is SQVTM and CDR2 is ANQGSEA. The CDR3 has 15 residues. With 6 bases clipped from V and 2 bases from J, the junction kept 8 bases outside the gene matches.

This clonotype has at least ten counts. The CDR3 loop reads CASSVGSNQPQHF. For the CDR3, the DNA is TGTGCCAGCAGCGTAGGTAGCAATCAGCCCCAGCATTTT. This chain links TRBV9 with TRBJ1-5; D uncertain. Germline loops: CDR1 SGDLS, CDR2 YYNGEE. This CDR3 contains 13 residues. Trimming removed 0 bases from V and 0 bases from J, with 1 base in between. Supplemented by reference TRBV9 and TRBJ1-5, the full variable domain reads DSGVTQTPKHLITATGQRVTLRCSPRSGDLSVYWYQQSLDQGLQFLIQYYNGEERAKGNILERFSAQQFPDLHSELNLSSLELGDSALYFCASSVGSNQPQHFGDGTRLSIL.

Only a few counts were recorded for this clonotype. J is TRBJ1-2 and V is TRBV29-1; D uncertain. CDR3 size: 11 residues. V was shortened by 7 bases and J by 6 bases, with 12 bases between the two germline ends. CDR1 is SQVTM and CDR2 is ANQGSEA in the germline V gene. The CDR3 DNA reads TGCAGCGAGGAGACGGGAGATGGCTACACCTTC. It specifies CSEETGDGYTF.

V gene TRBV14 combines with J gene TRBJ2-1; D gene unclear. Germline V gives CDR1 SGHDN, CDR2 FVKESK. CDR3 length: 15 residues. Trimming left V 0 bases short and J 5 bases short, with 11 bases between. The DNA for the CDR3 is TGTGCCAGCAGCCAAGACGTTAGGAGTAACAATGAGCAGTTCTTC. Translating gives CASSQDVRSNNEQFF.

This chain joins TRBV12-3 or TRBV12-4 and TRBJ1-1; D unresolved. CDR3 length: 13 residues. Trimming left V 3 bases short and J 6 bases short, with 11 bases between. The CDR3 sequence: CASSFGVRAEAFF. CDR3 coding DNA: TGTGCCAGCAGTTTCGGAGTACGGGCTGAAGCTTTCTTT.

The V and J genes are TRBV20-1 and TRBJ1-2; D remains unclear. The CDR3 has 12 amino acids. The germline V and J ends were trimmed by 3 bases and 4 bases, with 9 bases remaining between them. Germline V lookup: CDR1 DFQATT, CDR2 SNEGSKA (reference sequence). The CDR3 here is CSASHLLYGYTF. In DNA form, the CDR3 reads TGCAGTGCTAGTCACTTGCTCTATGGCTACACCTTC.

This chain uses TRBV5-6 with TRBJ2-1; no firm D call. Per the germline V gene, CDR1 is SGHDT and CDR2 is YYEEEE. This CDR3 contains 11 residues. Trimming removed 5 bases at V and 4 bases at J, with 4 bases between. As DNA, the CDR3 is TGTGCCAGCAGATATTACAATGAGCAGTTCTTC. As protein: CASRYYNEQFF.

V gene TRBV5-5 combines with J gene TRBJ1-2; no firm D call. The V gene's germline CDR1 is SGHKS and CDR2 YYEKEE (reference sequence). Trimming took 4 bases from V and 5 from J, leaving 18 bases between them. This CDR3 has 15 residues. CDR3 protein: CASSPFLPESYGYTF. The DNA for the CDR3 is TGTGCCAGCAGCCCCTTCCTTCCAGAATCGTATGGCTACACCTTC.

The V and J genes are TRBV12-3 or TRBV12-4 and TRBJ2-3, with D hard to call. Trimming shortened V by 2 bases and J by 3 bases, and 9 bases separated the two germline ends. The CDR3 runs to 14 residues. CDR3: CASSLLDTTDTQYF. The DNA for the CDR3 is TGTGCCAGCAGTTTACTAGATACGACAGATACGCAGTATTTT.

The chain recombines TRBV20-1 with TRBJ1-2; D might be TRBD1 (5 bases). The CDR3 has 12 residues. V was trimmed by 8 bases and J by 5 bases, leaving 15 bases between them. The germline CDR1 and CDR2 sequences are DFQATT and SNEGSKA (reference sequence). The DNA for the CDR3 is TGCAGTACCAGGGCCCAGGCTTATGGCTACACCTTC. Protein product: CSTRAQAYGYTF.

The J gene is TRBJ1-5, the V gene TRBV9; no firm D call. The CDR3 extends over 14 amino acids. The germline V gene has CDR1 SGDLS and CDR2 YYNGEE. Trimming pared 3 bases from V and 0 bases from J, leaving 7 bases between. Here the CDR3 reads CASSGSNSNQPQHF. CDR3 sequence (DNA): TGTGCCAGCAGCGGGAGTAATAGCAATCAGCCCCAGCATTTT.

V is TRBV7-8 and J is TRBJ2-1; D might be TRBD1 or TRBD2, each matching 5 bases. The CDR3 has 17 residues. Germline values: CDR1 SGHVS, CDR2 FQNEAQ. V shed 1 base and J shed 7 bases, with 20 bases lying between them. The CDR3 spells CASSLVGLALGDNEQFF. The CDR3 DNA is TGTGCCAGCAGCTTAGTTGGGTTAGCGCTAGGGGATAATGAGCAGTTCTTC.

The rearrangement links TRBV29-1 to TRBJ2-2; 9 bases align to TRBD2. From germline, CDR1 is SQVTM and CDR2 ANQGSEA. With V trimmed by 2 bases and J by 2 bases, 3 bases remained unmatched. The CDR3 contains 15 residues. CDR3 residues: CSVENSGSNTGELFF. CDR3 in DNA: TGCAGCGTTGAAAATAGCGGGAGCAACACCGGGGAGCTGTTTTTT.

This clonotype was seen a handful of times. This sequence joins TRBV27 and TRBJ1-2; 7 nucleotides agree with TRBD1. The CDR3 contains 15 residues. Germline V gene data show CDR1 as MNHEY and CDR2 as SMNVEV (reference sequence). V trimming: 2 bases; J trimming: 8 bases; junction bases outside the gene matches: 11. DNA for the CDR3: TGTGCCAGCAGTTTAAAGTTGGGGACAGTCGGAGGCTACACCTTC. Protein sequence: CASSLKLGTVGGYTF.

This rearrangement joins TRBV12-3 or TRBV12-4 to TRBJ1-1; D remains unclear. This CDR3 contains 11 residues. Trimming took off 2 bases at V and 4 bases at J, with 2 bases between the two ends. The CDR3 DNA follows: TGTGCCAGCAGTTTACCCACTGAAGCTTTCTTT. It translates to CASSLPTEAFF.

This clonotype was recorded at least ten times. This chain links TRBV12-3 or TRBV12-4 with TRBJ1-3, with no clear D. The CDR3 totals 14 residues. V dropped 5 bases and J dropped 1 base, with 9 bases sitting between them. Written as DNA, the CDR3 is TGTGCCAGCAGTCCCCTGGGGTCTGGAAACACCATATATTTT. Translated, it gives CASSPLGSGNTIYF.

This clonotype was picked up a small number of times. The chain's CDR3 is CAISQTSGQETQYF. CDR3 DNA: TGTGCCATCAGCCAGACTAGCGGGCAAGAGACCCAGTACTTC. The chain recombines TRBV10-3 with TRBJ2-5, with 10 bases that match TRBD2. The CDR3 totals 14 residues. Germline trimming cut 6 bases from V and 2 bases from J; bases unmatched to any gene: 3. Germline V gene lookup returns CDR1 ENHRY and CDR2 SYGVKD.

V gene TRBV27 combines with J gene TRBJ1-4; D call uncertain. The V and J ends lost 6 bases and 6 bases respectively, with 17 bases between them. This CDR3 has 15 amino acids. The germline gives CDR1 MNHEY, CDR2 SMNVEV (reference sequence). Written as DNA, the CDR3 is TGTGCCAGCAGATTTGACCCCAGCGGAGATGAAAAACTGTTTTTT. This codes for CASRFDPSGDEKLFF.

The table lists this clonotype with a few counts. The chain recombines TRBV6-5 with TRBJ1-4; 8 bases line up with TRBD1. With 4 bases clipped from V and 8 bases from J, the junction kept 6 bases outside the gene matches. The CDR3 runs 14 residues. The germline V gene encodes CDR1 MNHEY and CDR2 SVGAGI. The CDR3: CASSSRGRREKLFF. For the CDR3, the DNA is TGTGCCAGCAGTTCCAGGGGGCGTCGGGAAAAACTGTTTTTT.

J is TRBJ1-5 and V is TRBV7-6; 11 positions agree with TRBD1. Germline loops: CDR1 SGHVS, CDR2 FNYEAQ. V shed 5 bases, J shed 6 bases, and the junction held 6 bases outside the gene matches. The CDR3 extends over 15 amino acids. Here the CDR3 DNA reads TGTGCCAGCAGCCGCGGACAGGGGGCTAGTCAGCCCCAGCATTTT. This sequence encodes CASSRGQGASQPQHF.

In its sample, this clonotype was seen a few times. The genes are TRBV29-1 and TRBJ2-3; D gene unclear. V lost 5 bases to trimming and J lost 6 bases, with 9 bases between them. CDR3 length: 11 amino acids. CDR1 is SQVTM and CDR2 is ANQGSEA in the germline V gene. The CDR3 sequence is CSVNVIDTQYF. For the CDR3, the DNA is TGCAGCGTTAATGTAATCGATACGCAGTATTTT.

This clonotype was found once. The rearrangement links TRBV15 to TRBJ1-1; maybe TRBD1 (6 bases). Germline values: CDR1 LNHNV, CDR2 YYDKDF (reference sequence). V gave up 0 bases and J gave up 5 bases, with 16 bases separating them. CDR3 size: 16 residues. The CDR3 DNA sequence: TGTGCCACCAGCAGAGATGGGACGGGGGCGCGAACTGAAGCTTTCTTT. Translation: CATSRDGTGARTEAFF.

The V gene is TRBV29-1, the J gene TRBJ2-7; D is unclear. The CDR3 is 13 amino acids. CDR1 and CDR2 (germline): SQVTM, ANQGSEA. V was cut by 6 bases and J by 4 bases, with 16 bases left in between. The CDR3 nucleotides are TGCAGCGTGTCTATCGGACCGGTGTACGAGCAGTACTTC. Translating gives CSVSIGPVYEQYF.

The sample holds a few counts of this clonotype. This chain connects TRBV7-2 to TRBJ2-5; 8 nucleotides agree with TRBD2. The V gene's germline CDR1 is SGHTA and CDR2 FQGNSA. V trimming: 4 bases; J trimming: 1 base; junction bases outside the gene matches: 11. The CDR3 consists of 17 residues. The CDR3 DNA sequence: TGTGCCAGCAGCTCCCTAACCGGGACTAGGACCCAAGAGACCCAGTACTTC. This codes for CASSSLTGTRTQETQYF. Full variable domain (outside the CDR3, taken from reference TRBV7-2 and TRBJ2-5): GAGVSQSPSNKVTEKGKDVELRCDPISGHTALYWYRQSLGQGLEFLIYFQGNSAPDKSGLPSDRFSAERTGGSVSTLTIQRTQQEDSAVYLCASSSLTGTRTQETQYFGPGTRLLVL.

This chain links TRBV10-3 with TRBJ2-1; TRBD2 agrees at 8 bases. With V trimmed by 8 bases and J by 4 bases, 4 bases remained unmatched. This CDR3 has 13 residues. From germline, CDR1 is ENHRY and CDR2 SYGVKD. As DNA, the CDR3 is TGTGCCATCGGGCTAGCGGGTTACAATGAGCAGTTCTTC. Its protein product is CAIGLAGYNEQFF.

This chain uses TRBV7-8 with TRBJ1-1; D is possibly TRBD1 (6 bases). Between the trimmed V and J ends, which lost 0 bases and 4 bases, there was a span of 12 bases. The V gene's germline CDR1 is SGHVS and CDR2 FQNEAQ. The CDR3 sequence is 15 residues long. CDR3 DNA: TGTGCCAGCAGCTTAGCGCAGGGGACGGGCACTGAAGCTTTCTTT. This gives the protein CASSLAQGTGTEAFF.

The genes are TRBV2 and TRBJ2-7; 7 bases match TRBD2. The junction had 10 bases not matched to a gene; V was cut back by 6 bases and J by 2 bases. This CDR3 contains 15 residues. The germline CDR1 and CDR2 sequences are SNHLY and FYNNEI. CDR3 nucleotide sequence: TGTGCCAGCAGGGGGGTTGGACTAGTACCCTACGAGCAGTACTTC. This sequence encodes CASRGVGLVPYEQYF.

V is TRBV6-6 and J is TRBJ1-1; 7 positions agree with TRBD1. The CDR3 is made up of 14 amino acids. V lost 7 bases, J lost 4 bases, and 9 bases stayed unmatched. Germline-derived CDR1 and CDR2 are MNHNY and SVGAGI (reference sequence). The CDR3 loop is CASTYRGGGTEAFF. The CDR3 coding sequence is TGTGCCAGCACCTACAGGGGCGGGGGCACTGAAGCTTTCTTT.

This clonotype was recorded once. This chain joins TRBV6-5 and TRBJ1-3; 7 nucleotides align to TRBD1. This CDR3 is built from 15 residues. The trim removed 4 bases at V and 6 bases at J, leaving 9 bases unmatched. Germline CDR1 and CDR2: MNHEY and SVGAGI. In DNA, the CDR3 is TGTGCCAGCAGTTCCTTGACAGGGTGGGCAAACACCATATATTTT. Protein sequence: CASSSLTGWANTIYF.

A few counts support this clonotype. This chain joins TRBV27 and TRBJ2-1, with 11 bases lining up with TRBD2. Losses at the gene ends were 3 bases for V and 4 bases for J; bases not matched to a gene: 2. The CDR3 contains 15 residues. The germline V gene encodes CDR1 MNHEY and CDR2 SMNVEV (reference sequence). The CDR3 reads CASSFGLAGYNEQFF. Here the CDR3 DNA reads TGTGCCAGCAGTTTTGGACTAGCGGGTTACAATGAGCAGTTCTTC.

This clonotype was seen only a few times. The rearrangement links TRBV29-1 to TRBJ2-6, with TRBD2 as a possible D gene (6 bases). Per the germline V gene, CDR1 is SQVTM and CDR2 is ANQGSEA. V gave up 0 bases and J gave up 12 bases, with 9 bases separating them. This CDR3 is built from 12 residues. DNA of the CDR3: TGCAGCGTTGAAGAGGACGGGGGCGTCCTGACTTTC. Translation gives CSVEEDGGVLTF.